The 25 T cell receptor beta chains below come from one sample, sequenced in a study of molecular identifiers for immune sequencing clone quantification. TCRdb reprocessed the PCR reads with MiXCR, giving one entry per CDR3 protein. The data hold about 640,000 distinct CDR3 sequences, with about 20% observed a single time. Source material: naive CD8+ T cells from blood, with Jurkat cell RNA spiked in. The subset denotes: FACS-sorted CD8+CD4-CCR7+CD45RA+ naive T cells. Receptors originate from a human donor in good health. Some libraries in this study had Jurkat cell RNA spiked in.

This clonotype has just a few counts. The rearrangement joins TRBV14 to TRBJ1-6; possible D gene TRBD1, 6 bases. V was trimmed by 1 base and J by 10 bases, leaving 14 bases between them. CDR1 SGHDN and CDR2 FVKESK come from the germline V gene. The CDR3 runs to 15 residues. The CDR3 reads CASSQVSGAFSPLHF. The CDR3 DNA follows: TGTGCCAGCAGCCAAGTTTCAGGGGCATTCTCACCCCTCCACTTT.

The rearrangement uses TRBV6-2 or TRBV6-3 and TRBJ1-5; TRBD1 matches 7 bases. After removal of 6 bases from V and 1 base from J, the junction contained 15 bases not matched to a gene. This CDR3 spans 18 amino acids. Germline-derived CDR1 and CDR2 are MNHEY and SVGEGT. The CDR3 sequence: CASRHPEGRGFSNQPQHF. For the CDR3, the DNA is TGTGCCAGCAGACACCCCGAAGGCAGGGGGTTCAGCAATCAGCCCCAGCATTTT.

This chain uses TRBV5-4 with TRBJ2-2; 9 bases are shared with TRBD1. The V gene end was trimmed by 3 bases and the J gene end by 5 bases; junction bases not matched to a gene: 11. There are 17 residues in the CDR3. Germline values: CDR1 SGHNT, CDR2 YYREEE (reference sequence). CDR3 nucleotide sequence: TGTGCCAGCAGCTCGGATGTGGACAGGGGTTTTACCGGGGAGCTGTTTTTT. Protein product: CASSSDVDRGFTGELFF.

Comment on this clonotype: Relative to the germline gene, one junction end is altered; a read error may explain this. The chain joins TRBV5-6 to TRBJ2-7; 8 positions match TRBD1. Germline V lookup: CDR1 SGHDT, CDR2 YYEEEE. This CDR3 is 14 amino acids long. The CDR3: CASSLGQGAYEQHF. The CDR3, as DNA: TGTGCCAGCAGCTTGGGTCAGGGGGCCTACGAGCAGCACTTC.

This clonotype was picked up a small number of times. As DNA, the CDR3 is TGTGCCAGCAGCTCAACTAGCGGGAGGGCCGTGTACAATGAGCAGTTCTTC. As protein: CASSSTSGRAVYNEQFF. The rearrangement joins TRBV11-2 to TRBJ2-1; 13 nucleotides line up with TRBD2. Germline V gene sequence: CDR1 SGHAT, CDR2 FQNNGV. CDR3 length: 17 residues. Trimming at V came to 4 bases and at J to 4 bases, leaving 7 bases not matched to a gene.

This clonotype was detected many times. This rearrangement joins TRBV7-9 to TRBJ2-3; D is perhaps TRBD1 (6 bases). Germline V gene lookup returns CDR1 SEHNR and CDR2 FQNEAQ (reference sequence). V lost 4 bases to trimming and J lost 4 bases, with 9 bases between them. This CDR3 spans 13 amino acids. The CDR3 DNA reads TGTGCCAGCAGCTCTACAGGGCCAGATACGCAGTATTTT. Protein product: CASSSTGPDTQYF.

Regarding this clonotype: A much larger clone is a single base away; this may be a read error. The J gene is TRBJ2-1, the V gene TRBV11-2, with D possibly being TRBD1 or TRBD2 (5 bases each). The CDR3 consists of 14 residues. Germline values: CDR1 SGHAT, CDR2 FQNNGV. The CDR3 sequence: CASSVGPTVNGQFF. Here the CDR3 DNA reads TGTGCCAGCAGCGTGGGACCGACCGTCAATGGGCAGTTCTTC.

This clonotype was counted ten times or more. The chain uses TRBV5-4 and TRBJ2-3, with no clear D. The CDR3 sequence is 14 residues long. V was pared by 7 bases and J by 4 bases, with 16 bases between. CDR1 is SGHNT, CDR2 YYREEE, per germline (reference sequence). The CDR3 sequence is CASGWTPLADTQYF. For the CDR3, the DNA is TGTGCCAGCGGATGGACCCCTTTGGCAGATACGCAGTATTTT.

Many counts were recorded for this clonotype. The chain combines TRBV28 with TRBJ1-1, with D hard to call. The CDR3 is 14 amino acids. The germline gives CDR1 MDHEN, CDR2 SYDVKM. V lost 10 bases, J lost 3 bases, and 18 bases lay in between. The CDR3 bases are TGTGCCACCAAACCCGACCGGTCGCACACTGAAGCTTTCTTT. This sequence encodes CATKPDRSHTEAFF.

This clonotype was recorded many times. CDR3 protein: CSARVAGGSSYEQYF. Here the CDR3 DNA reads TGCAGTGCTAGAGTGGCTGGCGGGAGCTCCTACGAGCAGTACTTC. The chain links TRBV20-1 to TRBJ2-7; 7 nucleotides agree with TRBD2. Unmatched junction bases numbered 6, after V lost 1 base and J lost 0 bases. This CDR3 region has 15 residues. The germline V gene encodes CDR1 DFQATT and CDR2 SNEGSKA (reference sequence).

About this clonotype itself: A single base separates this from a much larger clone, so it may be a read error. The chain recombines TRBV11-2 with TRBJ2-7, with 7 bases that match TRBD1. The germline gives CDR1 SGHAT, CDR2 FQNNGV. The CDR3 covers 17 residues. V lost 4 bases and J lost 7; bases outside the gene matches: 19. CDR3 residues: CASSSIPGTAGPEEQYF. CDR3 sequence (DNA): TGTGCCAGCAGCTCTATTCCAGGGACAGCCGGTCCAGAGGAGCAGTACTTC.

CDR3 region: CASSLLGLADFGELFF. For the CDR3, the DNA is TGTGCCAGCAGCTTACTAGGGCTAGCGGATTTCGGGGAGCTGTTTTTT. V gene TRBV7-6 combines with J gene TRBJ2-2; 7 positions match TRBD2. V shed 2 bases, J shed 7 bases, and the junction held 10 bases outside the gene matches. CDR3 size: 16 residues. The V gene's germline CDR1 is SGHVS and CDR2 FNYEAQ.

This clonotype was recorded many times. A junction end diverges from the germline sequence, so it may reflect a read error. The chain is built from TRBV19 and TRBJ2-1; tentatively, D is TRBD1 (6 bases). The CDR3 sequence is 17 residues long. CDR1 and CDR2 from the germline V gene are LNHDA and SQIVND (reference sequence). CDR3: CASSLETGRFGYNEQFF. In nucleotides, the CDR3 is TGTGCCAGTAGTTTAGAAACAGGGAGATTTGGGTACAATGAGCAGTTCTTC.

A note on this clonotype: With a much larger clone just one base away, this may be a read error. The chain combines TRBV29-1 with TRBJ2-7, with a possible D match to TRBD1 (7 bases). Germline V gene lookup returns CDR1 SQVTM and CDR2 ANQGSEA. The V end was cut by 5 bases, the J end by 6 bases, with 23 bases between. This CDR3 is built from 15 residues. CDR3 residues: CSVKNRGGLTGEQYF. The DNA for the CDR3 is TGCAGCGTTAAAAACAGGGGAGGACTGACGGGCGAGCAGTACTTC.

This clonotype was recorded a few times. The chain uses TRBV27 and TRBJ2-3; no definite D call. The CDR3 sequence is 14 residues long. V was cut by 5 bases and J by 2 bases, with 11 bases left in between. Germline assignment: CDR1 MNHEY and CDR2 SMNVEV (reference sequence). This CDR3 reads CASSLLTYTDTQYF. The CDR3 coding sequence is TGTGCCAGCAGTCTCCTAACCTACACAGATACGCAGTATTTT.

This clonotype occurred many times. The genes are TRBV29-1 and TRBJ2-3; TRBD1 aligns across 7 bases. J was trimmed by 6 bases and V by 4 bases; bases with no gene match: 16. The CDR3 contains 16 residues. Germline CDR1 and CDR2: SQVTM and ANQGSEA. The CDR3 DNA reads TGCAGCGTTGTACCCACGGGACAGATCTTAACGGATACGCAGTATTTT. Protein product: CSVVPTGQILTDTQYF.

This clonotype was counted many times. The chain recombines TRBV4-1 with TRBJ2-7, with TRBD2 identical over 11 bases. Germline V gene lookup returns CDR1 MGHRA and CDR2 YSYEKL. This CDR3 contains 15 residues. J was trimmed by 5 bases and V by 1 base; bases with no gene match: 4. The CDR3 DNA follows: TGCGCCAGCAGCCAAGCACTAGCGGGAGACCACGAGCAGTACTTC. Its protein product is CASSQALAGDHEQYF.

Ten or more counts support this clonotype. The CDR3: CASSLGFNEQFF. The CDR3 DNA follows: TGTGCCAGCAGCTTAGGGTTCAATGAGCAGTTCTTC. The chain combines TRBV11-2 with TRBJ2-1, with no clear D. Per germline, CDR1 SGHAT and CDR2 FQNNGV. This CDR3 has 12 amino acids. Deletions cut 1 base from V and 6 bases from J, with 4 bases between.

This clonotype was recorded many times. The CDR3 bases are TGTGCCACCAGTGATTTGGATAGCAATCAGCCCCAGCATTTT. Translated: CATSDLDSNQPQHF. The chain employs TRBV24-1 and TRBJ1-5; D is uncertain. This CDR3 is built from 14 residues. Trimming removed 0 bases at V and 0 bases at J, with 2 bases between. Per the germline V gene, CDR1 is KGHDR and CDR2 is SFDVKD.

This clonotype was found many times. V is TRBV4-3 and J is TRBJ1-1, with D hard to call. Trimming took off 0 bases at V and 4 bases at J, with 12 bases between the two ends. The CDR3 length is 15 residues. CDR1 is LGHNA and CDR2 is YSLEER in the germline V gene. This chain's CDR3 is CASSQEIKGSTEAFF. The CDR3 DNA reads TGCGCCAGCAGCCAAGAAATTAAGGGTAGCACTGAAGCTTTCTTT.

This clonotype has ten or more counts. The CDR3 bases are TGTGCCAGCAGCTTACCCAAGGAGACCCAGTACTTC. Protein product: CASSLPKETQYF. The rearrangement uses TRBV7-9 and TRBJ2-5, with D unresolved. This CDR3 is 12 amino acids long. V shed 2 bases and J shed 5 bases, with 6 bases lying between them. The germline CDR1 and CDR2 sequences are SEHNR and FQNEAQ (reference sequence).

This clonotype was observed many times. The chain combines TRBV7-9 with TRBJ2-7; D might be TRBD2 (6 bases). CDR3 length: 14 residues. Germline V gene sequence: CDR1 SEHNR, CDR2 FQNEAQ (reference sequence). Trimming removed 3 bases from V and 0 bases from J, with 9 bases in between. The DNA for the CDR3 is TGTGCCAGCAGCTTGGGACTGATCTCCTACGAGCAGTACTTC. This gives the protein CASSLGLISYEQYF.

At least ten counts were recorded for this clonotype. The J gene is TRBJ2-7, the V gene TRBV29-1; 8 nucleotides match TRBD2. With 0 bases clipped from V and 0 bases from J, the junction kept 4 bases outside the gene matches. Per the germline V gene, CDR1 is SQVTM and CDR2 is ANQGSEA. The CDR3 sequence is 15 residues long. CDR3 sequence: CSVEDTLAGSYEQYF. The CDR3 DNA follows: TGCAGCGTTGAAGATACGCTAGCGGGCTCCTACGAGCAGTACTTC.

In the case of this clonotype: A much larger clone is a single base away; this may be a read error. The chain carries TRBV7-2 and TRBJ2-3; a weak D match, TRBD2 (6 bases). The length of the CDR3 is 15 residues. Germline V gene lookup returns CDR1 SGHTA and CDR2 FQGNSA. For the CDR3, the DNA is TGTGCCGGCAGTCCTTTCCCTGGGGGGAGAGATACGCAGTATTTT. Protein: CAGSPFPGGRDTQYF.

Notes on this clonotype: A much more abundant neighbour one base away suggests this may be a read error. The gene calls are TRBV29-1 and TRBJ1-1; D is uncertain. Trimming removed 4 bases at V and 2 bases at J, with 8 bases between. The CDR3 runs to 12 residues. Looked up from germline, CDR1 is SQVTM and CDR2 is ANQGSEA. The CDR3 region has the DNA TGCAGCGTTGGGGTCGAAAACACTGAAGCTTTCTTT. It encodes CSVGVENTEAFF.